The rows below give T cell receptor beta chains drawn from one sample of a study of graft-versus-host responses after intestinal transplantation. Clones were sequenced by immunoSEQ multiplex PCR, and TCRdb holds only the in-frame ones, with some missing. In the table there are tens of thousands of clones, roughly 90% of which are singletons. Sequenced material: PBMCs, taken 98 days after intestinal transplantation. The receptors come from a human patient who received an intestinal transplant, so some T cells may come from the graft donor. Each CDR3 is given with its conserved first and last residue. Each record gives: V gene, clone size, D gene, J gene, CDR3 protein, CDR3 DNA. A D gene is named only where the DNA matches it firmly. Clone size is not always given. Where it is, it says once, few, many or a class for expanded clones.

V: TRBV7-8; size: -; D: -; J: TRBJ2-1; CDR3: CASSLGNERAYNEQFF; DNA: TGTGCCAGCAGCTTAGGAAACGAGCGGGCATACAATGAGCAGTTCTTC
V: TRBV28; size: once; D: -; J: TRBJ2-5; CDR3: CASSLRETQYF; DNA: TGTGCCAGCAGTTTACGCGAGACCCAGTACTTC
V: TRBV19; size: -; D: TRBD2; J: TRBJ2-1; CDR3: CASSILAGPTYNEQFF; DNA: TGTGCCAGTAGTATTTTAGCGGGGCCAACCTACAATGAGCAGTTCTTC
V: TRBV29-1; size: -; D: -; J: TRBJ1-2; CDR3: CSAAGDYGYTF; DNA: TGCAGCGCCGCCGGAGACTATGGCTACACCTTC
V: TRBV6-1; size: -; D: -; J: TRBJ1-2; CDR3: CASSSPGTIGYTF; DNA: TGTGCCAGCAGCTCGCCCGGGACAATTGGCTACACCTTC
V: TRBV5-1; size: -; D: -; J: TRBJ1-1; CDR3: CARSLGGGRDTEAFF; DNA: TGCGCCCGCAGCTTGGGGGGAGGGCGGGACACTGAAGCTTTCTTT
V: TRBV6-5; size: once; D: -; J: TRBJ2-3; CDR3: CASTLGAGSTDTQYF; DNA: TGTGCCAGCACTTTAGGAGCGGGTAGCACAGATACGCAGTATTTT
V: TRBV11-2; size: -; D: TRBD2; J: TRBJ2-2; CDR3: CASSQIPGTNSGELFF; DNA: TGTGCCAGCAGTCAAATCCCCGGGACTAATAGCGGGGAGCTGTTTTTT
V: TRBV5-5; size: once; D: -; J: TRBJ2-7; CDR3: CASSLSGEIYEQYF; DNA: TGTGCCAGCAGCTTGTCGGGAGAGATCTACGAGCAGTACTTC
V: TRBV6-6; size: -; D: -; J: TRBJ1-1; CDR3: CASSYSTGSTEAFF; DNA: TGTGCCAGCAGTTACTCCACGGGTTCCACTGAAGCTTTCTTT
V: TRBV19; size: -; D: TRBD2; J: TRBJ2-3; CDR3: CASSIVSGGSDTQYF; DNA: TGTGCCAGTAGTATAGTTAGCGGGGGAAGCGATACGCAGTATTTT
V: TRBV5-1; size: -; D: -; J: TRBJ2-7; CDR3: CASSHPDREYEQYF; DNA: TGCGCCAGCAGTCATCCAGACAGAGAATACGAGCAGTACTTC
V: TRBV12-5; size: -; D: TRBD1; J: TRBJ2-3; CDR3: CASGLVTGGGTDTQYF; DNA: TGTGCTAGTGGTTTGGTAACAGGGGGAGGCACAGATACGCAGTATTTT
V: TRBV7-9; size: -; D: -; J: TRBJ1-3; CDR3: CASSFSTQSSGNTIYF; DNA: TGTGCCAGCAGCTTTAGCACTCAGAGCTCTGGAAACACCATATATTTT
V: TRBV28; size: -; D: -; J: TRBJ2-7; CDR3: CASSLARSSYEQYF; DNA: TGTGCCAGCAGTTTGGCCAGGAGCTCCTACGAGCAGTACTTC
V: TRBV2; size: -; D: -; J: TRBJ1-2; CDR3: CASRILLDGYTF; DNA: TGTGCCAGCCGAATTCTGCTGGATGGCTACACCTTC
V: TRBV19; size: -; D: -; J: TRBJ2-5; CDR3: CASSIDGFGTQYF; DNA: TGTGCCAGTAGTATAGACGGGTTTGGGACCCAGTACTTC
V: TRBV14; size: -; D: TRBD1; J: TRBJ1-1; CDR3: CASSQVGPYRGAAEAFF; DNA: TGTGCCAGCAGCCAAGTTGGGCCTTACAGGGGGGCTGCTGAAGCTTTCTTT
V: TRBV29-1; size: -; D: TRBD2; J: TRBJ2-7; CDR3: CSADTSGNTYEQYF; DNA: TGCAGCGCAGATACTAGCGGGAATACCTACGAGCAGTACTTC
V: TRBV6-5; size: -; D: -; J: TRBJ2-7; CDR3: CASSYTPYYEQYF; DNA: TGTGCCAGCAGTTACACCCCTTACTACGAGCAGTACTTC
V: TRBV4-1; size: -; D: -; J: TRBJ2-7; CDR3: CASSQDETYEQYF; DNA: TGCGCCAGCAGCCAAGACGAGACCTACGAGCAGTACTTC
V: TRBV6-5; size: -; D: -; J: TRBJ2-7; CDR3: CASSYRYEQYF; DNA: TGTGCCAGCAGTTACCGCTACGAGCAGTACTTC
V: TRBV2; size: -; D: -; J: TRBJ2-7; CDR3: CASRTQGIRSYEQYF; DNA: TGTGCCAGCAGGACACAGGGTATACGCTCCTACGAGCAGTACTTC
V: TRBV30; size: -; D: -; J: TRBJ1-2; CDR3: CAWRAGVGGYTF; DNA: TGTGCCTGGCGCGCGGGGGTCGGGGGCTACACCTTC
V: TRBV29-1; size: -; D: -; J: TRBJ1-1; CDR3: CSARTDLNTEAFF; DNA: TGCAGCGCTAGGACAGACCTGAACACTGAAGCTTTCTTT
V: TRBV6-6; size: -; D: -; J: TRBJ1-2; CDR3: CASSYPAQALNYGYTF; DNA: TGTGCCAGCAGTTACCCGGCACAGGCTCTTAACTATGGCTACACCTTC
V: TRBV10-3; size: -; D: TRBD1; J: TRBJ2-7; CDR3: CAISSGTGLLAEQYF; DNA: TGTGCCATCAGTTCGGGGACAGGCCTCCTAGCCGAGCAGTACTTC
V: TRBV19; size: -; D: TRBD1; J: TRBJ1-1; CDR3: CASSIVGGGQEAFF; DNA: TGTGCCAGTAGTATAGTAGGAGGGGGCCAAGAAGCTTTCTTT
V: TRBV28; size: -; D: TRBD1; J: TRBJ2-3; CDR3: CASVAFLGQGSDTQYF; DNA: TGTGCCAGCGTTGCGTTCCTGGGACAGGGTTCAGATACGCAGTATTTT
V: TRBV30; size: -; D: -; J: TRBJ1-3; CDR3: CAWSEGAGNTIYF; DNA: TGTGCCTGGAGTGAGGGCGCTGGAAACACCATATATTTT
V: TRBV25-1; size: -; D: -; J: TRBJ2-5; CDR3: CASTPTPGQETQYF; DNA: TGTGCCAGCACCCCCACGCCGGGTCAAGAGACCCAGTACTTC